These 32 T cell receptor beta chains originate from one sample sequenced in a study of OX40 agonist ivuxolimab in advanced cancers. TCRdb keeps only in-frame clones here, not all; method: immunoSEQ multiplex PCR. This table holds tens of thousands of clones, about 90% found once. The input for sequencing was CD4+ or CD8+ T cells sorted from blood, taken in a trial of the OX40 agonist ivuxolimab. Source of these receptors: an adult with an advanced solid tumor such as melanoma, head and neck, liver or kidney cancer.

The V gene is TRBV27, the J gene TRBJ1-2, with 7 bases matching TRBD1. The V gene end was trimmed by 3 bases and the J gene end by 4 bases; junction bases not matched to a gene: 2. CDR3 length: 13 residues. The germline V gene has CDR1 MNHEY and CDR2 SMNVEV (reference sequence). CDR3 DNA: TGTGCCAGCAGTTTGGCAGGGGGCTATGGCTACACCTTC. The encoded protein is CASSLAGGYGYTF.

The J gene is TRBJ2-2, the V gene TRBV7-8; tentative D call: TRBD2 (5 bases). The CDR3 consists of 16 residues. The V and J ends lost 7 bases and 3 bases respectively, with 18 bases between them. Germline-derived CDR1 and CDR2 are SGHVS and FQNEAQ. The CDR3 loop reads CASTTYRGMDTGELFF. For the CDR3, the DNA is TGTGCCAGCACTACTTATCGGGGAATGGACACCGGGGAGCTGTTTTTT.

The CDR3 reads CASSSLDRNLETQYF. The CDR3 DNA reads TGTGCCAGCAGTTCATTGGACAGAAACTTAGAGACCCAGTACTTC. The rearrangement links TRBV28 to TRBJ2-5; TRBD1 is a possible D gene (6 bases). Germline V lookup: CDR1 MDHEN, CDR2 SYDVKM. This CDR3 is 15 amino acids long. Trimming removed 4 bases from V and 4 bases from J, with 16 bases in between. The variable domain in full, completed from reference TRBV28 and TRBJ2-5, reads DVKVTQSSRYLVKRTGEKVFLECVQDMDHENMFWYRQDPGLGLRLIYFSYDVKMKEKGDIPEGYSVSREKKERFSLILESASTNQTSMYLCASSSLDRNLETQYFGPGTRLLVL.

V gene TRBV5-1 combines with J gene TRBJ2-3; 7 bases match TRBD2. The CDR3 has 15 amino acids. Germline trimming cut 0 bases from V and 4 bases from J; bases unmatched to any gene: 5. Germline CDR1 and CDR2: SGHRS and YFSETQ. CDR3 in amino acids: CASSLASGTADTQYF. The CDR3 coding sequence is TGCGCCAGCAGCTTGGCGAGCGGGACGGCAGATACGCAGTATTTT.

The V call is TRBV19, the J call TRBJ2-1, with a weak D call TRBD2 (6 bases). V was shortened by 3 bases and J by 4 bases, with 13 bases between the two germline ends. Germline V gives CDR1 LNHDA, CDR2 SQIVND (reference sequence). CDR3 length equals 15 residues. The CDR3 sequence: CASSISSGYYNEQFF. The DNA for the CDR3 is TGTGCCAGTAGTATTTCCAGCGGGTATTACAATGAGCAGTTCTTC.

The chain employs TRBV27 and TRBJ2-1; 8 bases align to TRBD2. The germline V gene encodes CDR1 MNHEY and CDR2 SMNVEV (reference sequence). This CDR3 has 16 amino acids. Trimming at V came to 6 bases and at J to 0 bases, leaving 7 bases not matched to a gene. For the CDR3, the DNA is TGTGCCAGCAGACAAGCCGGGACTAGCTCCTACAATGAGCAGTTCTTC. It translates to CASRQAGTSSYNEQFF.

The chain joins TRBV4-3 to TRBJ2-7; D possibly corresponds to TRBD2 (6 bases). The CDR3 is 16 residues long. V was clipped by 0 bases and J by 4 bases, with 16 bases between them. Germline V gene sequence: CDR1 LGHNA, CDR2 YSLEER. The chain's CDR3 is CASSQDRGTARYEQYF. The CDR3 region has the DNA TGCGCCAGCAGCCAAGATCGGGGGACGGCAAGATACGAGCAGTACTTC.

This clone was observed once. The rearrangement links TRBV13 to TRBJ2-3, with unresolved D. The CDR3 totals 12 residues. CDR1 is PRHDT, CDR2 FYEKMQ, per germline (reference sequence). The V end was cut by 7 bases, the J end by 6 bases, with 11 bases between. This CDR3 is CASTSRFDTQYF. The DNA for the CDR3 is TGTGCCAGCACCTCAAGATTTGATACGCAGTATTTT.

This clone qualifies as medium-sized. The chain employs TRBV27 and TRBJ1-1; 8 nucleotides agree with TRBD1. V was clipped by 4 bases and J by 5 bases; unmatched bases: 15. The CDR3 runs to 17 residues. Per germline, CDR1 MNHEY and CDR2 SMNVEV (reference sequence). The CDR3 spells CASSSLHSDRGGTEAFF. The CDR3 DNA reads TGTGCCAGCAGTTCCCTCCACTCCGACAGGGGAGGGACTGAAGCTTTCTTT.

This clone has a single count. The CDR3 nucleotides read TGTGCCAGCAGCTTGGGTTTAAGCTCCTACGAGCAGTACTTC. This codes for CASSLGLSSYEQYF. The rearrangement uses TRBV5-8 and TRBJ2-7; D uncertain. V was cut by 0 bases and J by 0 bases, with 7 bases left in between. Germline CDR1 is SGHTS and CDR2 is YDEGEE. The CDR3 runs to 14 residues.

The V and J genes are TRBV5-4 and TRBJ2-1, with D tentatively TRBD2 (6 bases). V lost 6 bases and J lost 7, with 11 bases in between. The CDR3 runs 12 residues. Germline CDR1 and CDR2: SGHNT and YYREEE (reference sequence). CDR3 region: CASKMGLNEQFF. CDR3 coding DNA: TGTGCCAGCAAGATGGGACTGAATGAGCAGTTCTTC.

The table lists this clone with a few counts. This sequence joins TRBV19 and TRBJ2-3; TRBD2 matches 7 bases. Per the germline V gene, CDR1 is LNHDA and CDR2 is SQIVND (reference sequence). Trimming at V came to 3 bases and at J to 6 bases, leaving 6 bases not matched to a gene. CDR3 length equals 14 residues. The DNA of the CDR3 is TGTGCCAGTAGTATCACAGCGGGAAGGGATACGCAGTATTTT. Translated: CASSITAGRDTQYF.

This clone was observed a few times. Additional DNA sequences in this sample encode the identical CDR3. J is TRBJ2-2 and V is TRBV18; no definite D call. V was shortened by 0 bases and J by 2 bases, with 4 bases between the two germline ends. This CDR3 region has 14 residues. Germline loops: CDR1 KGHSH, CDR2 LQKENI. The CDR3 region has the DNA TGTGCCAGCTCACCACCTGTAAACACCGGGGAGCTGTTTTTT. It encodes CASSPPVNTGELFF.

Only one count was recorded for this clone. V and J are TRBV15 and TRBJ2-5; 7 bases match TRBD1. With V trimmed by 1 base and J by 2 bases, 4 bases remained unmatched. This CDR3 has 15 amino acids. From germline, CDR1 is LNHNV and CDR2 YYDKDF (reference sequence). CDR3 sequence: CATSRATGEQETQYF. The CDR3 DNA reads as TGTGCCACCAGCAGAGCCACAGGGGAACAAGAGACCCAGTACTTC.

This chain connects TRBV13 to TRBJ2-7; TRBD2 might be the D (6 bases). From germline, CDR1 is PRHDT and CDR2 FYEKMQ (reference sequence). Deletions cut 1 base from V and 2 bases from J, with 18 bases between. The CDR3 is 17 residues long. For the CDR3, the DNA is TGTGCCAGCAGCTTAGAGAGCGGGCACCCCTTAACCTACGAGCAGTACTTC. It encodes CASSLESGHPLTYEQYF.

The chain recombines TRBV19 with TRBJ2-5; the D is unclear. The tail of the sequence fits TRBJ2-7 better, so the J call may be wrong. This CDR3 comprises 15 residues. CDR1 and CDR2 (germline): LNHDA, SQIVND (reference sequence). The CDR3 spells CASSIWVGGSYEQYF. CDR3 DNA sequence: TGTGCCAGTAGTATCTGGGTGGGCGGTTCCTACGAGCAGTACTTC.

The chain has TRBV6-4 and TRBJ2-1, with 10 bases that match TRBD2. There are 14 residues in the CDR3. With V trimmed by 6 bases and J by 8 bases, 7 bases remained unmatched. The germline CDR1 and CDR2 sequences are MRHNA and SNTAGT. The CDR3 DNA is TGTGCCAGCAGCCAGACTAGCGGGTTGGATGAGCAGTTCTTC. Its protein is CASSQTSGLDEQFF.

Only one count was recorded for this clone. The chain joins TRBV19 to TRBJ2-2; tentative D call: TRBD1 (6 bases). This CDR3 spans 16 amino acids. V was shortened by 4 bases and J by 4 bases, with 16 bases between the two germline ends. CDR1 is LNHDA, CDR2 SQIVND, per germline (reference sequence). CDR3 in DNA: TGTGCCAGTAGTACCTTCATCCAGACAGGCACCGGGGAGCTGTTTTTT. Its translation: CASSTFIQTGTGELFF.

The chain uses TRBV28 and TRBJ1-1; D might be TRBD1 (6 bases). The germline V and J ends were trimmed by 3 bases and 2 bases, with 13 bases remaining between them. The germline gives CDR1 MDHEN, CDR2 SYDVKM. The CDR3 spans 15 residues. DNA of the CDR3: TGTGCCAGCAGTTTTCTCCAGGGGCTAAACACTGAAGCTTTCTTT. It translates to CASSFLQGLNTEAFF.

The CDR3 spells CASSDTGTETQYF. The CDR3 DNA follows: TGTGCCAGCAGTGATACGGGAACAGAGACCCAGTACTTC. This sequence joins TRBV2 and TRBJ2-5, with D perhaps TRBD2 (5 bases). V lost 3 bases and J 4 bases, leaving 9 bases between the germline ends. The CDR3 covers 13 residues. Germline V gene data show CDR1 as SNHLY and CDR2 as FYNNEI.

This chain connects TRBV13 to TRBJ2-5; 7 nucleotides line up with TRBD1. This CDR3 is 15 amino acids long. Germline lookup yields CDR1 PRHDT and CDR2 FYEKMQ (reference sequence). Trimming took 6 bases from V and 4 from J; bases not matched to a gene: 11. CDR3 DNA: TGTGCCAGCAGTAACAGGGGCCCCAAGGGAGAGACCCAGTACTTC. Its translation is CASSNRGPKGETQYF.

This chain joins TRBV6-1 and TRBJ2-2, with 8 bases matching TRBD2. Germline trimming cut 11 bases from V and 4 bases from J; bases unmatched to any gene: 3. The V gene's germline CDR1 is MNHNS and CDR2 SASEGT. This CDR3 contains 12 residues. The CDR3 reads CAERGTTGELFF. The CDR3, as DNA: TGTGCCGAGCGGGGGACCACCGGGGAGCTGTTTTTT.

Here the CDR3 reads CASSFGTGYTEAFF. Written as DNA, the CDR3 is TGTGCCAGCAGCTTCGGGACAGGGTACACTGAAGCTTTCTTT. The rearrangement uses TRBV21-1 and TRBJ1-1; TRBD1, the table's D call, lacks a check against the DNA. TRBV21-1 is recorded as a pseudogene. This CDR3 contains 14 residues.

This rearrangement joins TRBV9 to TRBJ2-5, with a tentative D call TRBD2 (5 bases). Germline loops: CDR1 SGDLS, CDR2 YYNGEE. V was trimmed by 3 bases and J by 0 bases, leaving 12 bases between them. The CDR3 loop spans 15 amino acids. CDR3 loop: CASSAAGLYQETQYF. The CDR3 DNA reads TGTGCCAGCAGCGCCGCGGGCTTGTACCAAGAGACCCAGTACTTC.

The chain uses TRBV19 and TRBJ2-2, with TRBD2 matching over 10 bases. Germline CDR1 reads LNHDA; CDR2 reads SQIVND (reference sequence). Germline trimming cut 5 bases from V and 2 bases from J; bases unmatched to any gene: 5. The CDR3 is 16 residues long. CDR3 sequence reads: CASSGGLAINTGELFF. The CDR3 DNA follows: TGTGCCAGTAGTGGGGGACTAGCGATAAACACCGGGGAGCTGTTTTTT.

The CDR3 reads CASSPGPGEQFF. The CDR3 DNA is TGTGCCAGCAGCCCTGGGCCGGGTGAGCAGTTCTTC. This chain connects TRBV9 to TRBJ2-1; D gene ambiguous. There are 12 residues in the CDR3. The germline V and J ends were trimmed by 4 bases and 9 bases, with 11 bases remaining between them. The germline V gene has CDR1 SGDLS and CDR2 YYNGEE. The full variable domain, in which reference TRBV9 and TRBJ2-1 provide the parts outside the CDR3, is DSGVTQTPKHLITATGQRVTLRCSPRSGDLSVYWYQQSLDQGLQFLIQYYNGEERAKGNILERFSAQQFPDLHSELNLSSLELGDSALYFCASSPGPGEQFFGPGTRLTVL.

This chain uses TRBV7-3 with TRBJ2-7; D unresolved. In germline, CDR1 is SGHTA, CDR2 FQGTGA. The CDR3 has 14 amino acids. With 2 bases removed from V and 2 bases from J, the gap between germline ends came to 10 bases. The CDR3 spells CASSLAVLPYEQYF. For the CDR3, the DNA is TGTGCCAGCAGCTTAGCGGTGCTCCCCTACGAGCAGTACTTC.

The J gene is TRBJ1-5, the V gene TRBV2; 10 nucleotides agree with TRBD1. Germline V gene lookup returns CDR1 SNHLY and CDR2 FYNNEI. The CDR3 covers 17 residues. The V and J ends lost 3 bases and 0 bases, in that order; junction bases with no gene match: 5. The CDR3 reads CASSDGTGDYSNQPQHF. CDR3 bases: TGTGCCAGCAGTGATGGGACAGGGGATTATAGCAATCAGCCCCAGCATTTT.

This chain connects TRBV5-1 to TRBJ1-2; D not resolved. V lost 2 bases and J 6 bases, leaving 8 bases between the germline ends. The CDR3 contains 12 residues. Germline CDR1 SGHRS, CDR2 YFSETQ. In DNA form, the CDR3 reads TGCGCCAGCAGCTTTCTGGAGGATGGCTACACCTTC. Protein product: CASSFLEDGYTF.

This clone was picked up one time. The chain carries TRBV4-3 and TRBJ2-5; either TRBD1 or TRBD2 may fit D (7 bases each). Germline V gene lookup returns CDR1 LGHNA and CDR2 YSLEER. The V and J ends lost 0 bases and 5 bases respectively, with 10 bases between them. This CDR3 contains 14 residues. This chain's CDR3 is CASSQDRGGETQYF. Written as DNA, the CDR3 is TGCGCCAGCAGCCAAGACAGGGGGGGGGAGACCCAGTACTTC.

V gene TRBV11-1 combines with J gene TRBJ2-3, with 7 bases matching TRBD1. Germline CDR1 is SGHAT and CDR2 is FQDESV (reference sequence). With V trimmed by 1 base and J by 3 bases, 7 bases remained unmatched. The CDR3 length is 16 residues. CDR3 DNA sequence: TGTGCCAGCAGCTTAGAGGGGGCTTCTGTTACAGATACGCAGTATTTT. This gives the protein CASSLEGASVTDTQYF.

This clone was picked up one time. This sequence joins TRBV7-9 and TRBJ2-5; 9 bases fit TRBD2. The end of the DNA aligns better with TRBJ2-7, so the J call may be wrong. CDR3 length equals 16 residues. Germline-derived CDR1 and CDR2 are SEHNR and FQNEAQ (reference sequence). This chain's CDR3 is CASSLVLAGASSEQYF. The CDR3 DNA reads TGTGCCAGCAGCTTAGTTTTAGCGGGAGCTTCTTCCGAGCAGTACTTC.